This T cell receptor beta chain was sequenced in a study of response to subunit inactivated influenza vaccine (dated by TCRdb to 2017 to 2018). Looking at the study overall: To follow how T cells responded to a trivalent subunit inactivated influenza vaccine, the researchers relied on deep quantitative profiling of the T cell receptor repertoire.

What the authors observed across the whole study: The authors proposed that each seasonal influenza vaccination may bring in only a limited number of new T cells.

Library preparation used RT-PCR. Sequencing was performed on an Illumina HiSeq 2500. The public reads were reanalyzed by TCRdb: fastp trimming at Q25, MiXCR alignment, in-frame beta chains only. Every distinct CDR3 protein forms one entry, paired with its most common genes and DNA. This sample comprises about 780,000 distinct CDR3 sequences, around 18% of them detected only once. Of the sample, 9.5% to 13% is held by the ten largest clones. The sample holds a few counts of this clonotype. The antigen it binds to is not known. Base qualities were left out, and no much larger clone turns up one base away. According to the germline V gene, CDR1 reads LGHNA and CDR2 reads YSLEER. The V end gives up 4 bases and the J end 0 bases, leaving 12 bases in the junction not matched to a gene. The CDR3 spans 17 residues, from the cysteine through the phenylalanine. CDR3 DNA only is kept here, 51 bases in frame from base 1.

Specimen: PBMCs from blood, collected 4 to 6 days after vaccination. The chain links TRBV4-3 with TRBJ2-7, and 7 junction bases match TRBD2. This TCR was sampled from a man in his fifties or sixties who received an inactivated influenza vaccine. Donor details come from another sample of the same person, matched by shared clones. The nucleotides read TGCGCCAGCAGCCCAAGACATCAAGCGGGAAGCTCCTACGAGCAGTACTTC. Translation gives CASSPRHQAGSSYEQYF.